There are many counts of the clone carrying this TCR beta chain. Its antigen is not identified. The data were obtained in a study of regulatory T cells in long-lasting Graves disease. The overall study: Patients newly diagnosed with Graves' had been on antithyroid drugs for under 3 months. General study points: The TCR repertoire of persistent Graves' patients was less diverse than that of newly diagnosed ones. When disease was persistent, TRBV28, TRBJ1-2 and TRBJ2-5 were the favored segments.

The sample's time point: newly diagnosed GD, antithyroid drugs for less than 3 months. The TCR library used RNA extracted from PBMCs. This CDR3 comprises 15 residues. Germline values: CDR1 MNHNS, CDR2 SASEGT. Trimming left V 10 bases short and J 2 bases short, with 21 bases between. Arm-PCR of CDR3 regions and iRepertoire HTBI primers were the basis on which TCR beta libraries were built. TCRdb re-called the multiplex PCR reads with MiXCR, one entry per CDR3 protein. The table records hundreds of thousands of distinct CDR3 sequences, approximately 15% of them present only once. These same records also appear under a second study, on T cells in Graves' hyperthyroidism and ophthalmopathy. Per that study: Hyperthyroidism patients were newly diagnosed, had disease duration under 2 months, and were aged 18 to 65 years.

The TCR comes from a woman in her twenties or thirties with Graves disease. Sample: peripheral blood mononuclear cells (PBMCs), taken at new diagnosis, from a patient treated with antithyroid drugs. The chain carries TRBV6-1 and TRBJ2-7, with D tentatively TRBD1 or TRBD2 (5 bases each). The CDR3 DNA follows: TGTGCCACCCAGACGGGTGGGACGGGCGCCTACGAGCAGTACTTC. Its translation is CATQTGGTGAYEQYF.